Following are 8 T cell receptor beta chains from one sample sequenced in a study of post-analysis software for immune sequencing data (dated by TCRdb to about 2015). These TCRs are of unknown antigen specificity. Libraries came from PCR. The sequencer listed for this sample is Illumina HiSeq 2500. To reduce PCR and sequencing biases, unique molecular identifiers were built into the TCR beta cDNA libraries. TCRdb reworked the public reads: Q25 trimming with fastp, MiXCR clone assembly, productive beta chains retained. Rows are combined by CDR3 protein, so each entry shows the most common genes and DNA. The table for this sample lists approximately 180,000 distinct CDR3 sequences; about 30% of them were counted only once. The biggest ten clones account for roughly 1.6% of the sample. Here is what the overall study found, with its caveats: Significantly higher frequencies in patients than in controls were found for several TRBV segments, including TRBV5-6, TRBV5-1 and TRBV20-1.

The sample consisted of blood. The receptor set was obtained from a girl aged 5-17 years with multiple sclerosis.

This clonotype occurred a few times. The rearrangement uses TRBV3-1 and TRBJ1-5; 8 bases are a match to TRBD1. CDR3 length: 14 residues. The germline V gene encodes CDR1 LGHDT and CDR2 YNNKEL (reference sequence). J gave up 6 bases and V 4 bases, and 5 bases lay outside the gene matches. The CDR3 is CASSPGQGGQPQHF. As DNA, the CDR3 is TGTGCCAGCAGCCCTGGACAGGGTGGTCAGCCCCAGCATTTT.

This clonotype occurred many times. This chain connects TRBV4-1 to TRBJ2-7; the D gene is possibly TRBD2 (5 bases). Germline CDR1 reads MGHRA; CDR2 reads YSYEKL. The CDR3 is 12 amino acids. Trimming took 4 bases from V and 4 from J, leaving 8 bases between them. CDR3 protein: CASSRSGYEQYF. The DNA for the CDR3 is TGCGCCAGCAGCCGGTCGGGGTACGAGCAGTACTTC.

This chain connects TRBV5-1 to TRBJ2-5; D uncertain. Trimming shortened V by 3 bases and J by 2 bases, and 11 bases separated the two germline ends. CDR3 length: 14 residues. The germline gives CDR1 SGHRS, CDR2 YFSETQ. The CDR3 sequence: CASSYGRKQETQYF. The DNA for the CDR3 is TGCGCCAGCAGCTACGGACGGAAACAAGAGACCCAGTACTTC. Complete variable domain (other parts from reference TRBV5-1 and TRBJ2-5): KAGVTQTPRYLIKTRGQQVTLSCSPISGHRSVSWYQQTPGQGLQFLFEYFSETQRNKGNFPGRFSGRQFSNSRSEMNVSTLELGDSALYLCASSYGRKQETQYFGPGTRLLVL.

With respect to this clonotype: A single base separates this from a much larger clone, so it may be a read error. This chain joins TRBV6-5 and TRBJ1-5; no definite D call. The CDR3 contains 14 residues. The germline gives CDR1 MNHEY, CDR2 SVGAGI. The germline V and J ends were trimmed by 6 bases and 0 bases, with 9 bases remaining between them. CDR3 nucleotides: TGTGCCAGCAGGTCGGGATATAGCAATCAGCCCCAGCATTTT. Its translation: CASRSGYSNQPQHF.

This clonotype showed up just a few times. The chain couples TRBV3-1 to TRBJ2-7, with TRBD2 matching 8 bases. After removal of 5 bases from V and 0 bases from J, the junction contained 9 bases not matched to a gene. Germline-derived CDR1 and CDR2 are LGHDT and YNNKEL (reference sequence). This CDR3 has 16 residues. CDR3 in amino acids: CASSSTYSGASYEQYF. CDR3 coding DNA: TGTGCCAGCAGCTCAACTTATAGCGGGGCCTCCTACGAGCAGTACTTC.

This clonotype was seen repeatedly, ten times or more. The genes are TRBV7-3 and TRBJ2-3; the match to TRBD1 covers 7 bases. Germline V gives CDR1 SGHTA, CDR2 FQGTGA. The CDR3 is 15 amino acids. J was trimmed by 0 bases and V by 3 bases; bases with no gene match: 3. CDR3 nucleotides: TGTGCCAGCAGCTTCCAGGGGGTTAGCACAGATACGCAGTATTTT. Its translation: CASSFQGVSTDTQYF.

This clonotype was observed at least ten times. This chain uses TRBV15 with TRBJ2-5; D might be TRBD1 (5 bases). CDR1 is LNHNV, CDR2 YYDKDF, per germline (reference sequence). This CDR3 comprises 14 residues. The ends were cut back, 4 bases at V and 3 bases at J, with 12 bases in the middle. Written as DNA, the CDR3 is TGTGCCACCAGCATTGGGGCCTTAAAAGAGACCCAGTACTTC. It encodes CATSIGALKETQYF.

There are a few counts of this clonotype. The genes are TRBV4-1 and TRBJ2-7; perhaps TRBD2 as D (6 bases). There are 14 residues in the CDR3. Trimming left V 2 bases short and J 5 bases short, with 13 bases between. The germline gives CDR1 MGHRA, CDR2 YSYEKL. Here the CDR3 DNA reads TGCGCCAGCAGCCAACTAGCGTTCAGAAACGAGCAGTACTTC. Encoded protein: CASSQLAFRNEQYF.